A single sample gave rise to the 15 T cell receptor beta chains below, sequenced in a study of blood T cell repertoires in COVID-19. Using immunoSEQ multiplex PCR, the repertoire was profiled, and TCRdb retains in-frame clones only, with some absent. The table lists about 440,000 clones, less than 95% of them singletons. The sequenced sample was PBMCs or T cells enriched from blood (not recorded which). The receptors originated from a man between 18 and 35 years old who had recovered from COVID-19.

V and J are TRBV3-1 (or the pseudogene TRBV3-2) and TRBJ2-1; 9 bases align to TRBD1. Germline V lookup: CDR1 LGHDT, CDR2 YNNKEL (reference sequence). The V segment lost 0 bases and the J segment 7 bases; nucleotides outside the gene matches: 16. The CDR3 is made up of 19 amino acids. CDR3 in amino acids: CASSQDLRDRAPRGNEQFF. In DNA form, the CDR3 reads TGTGCCAGCAGCCAAGATTTACGGGACAGGGCCCCTAGGGGGAATGAGCAGTTCTTC.

The chain carries TRBV3-1 (or the pseudogene TRBV3-2) and TRBJ1-4; D remains ambiguous. Per the germline V gene, CDR1 is LGHDT and CDR2 is YNNKEL (reference sequence). Trimming took off 5 bases at V and 5 bases at J, with 18 bases between the two ends. The CDR3 runs 16 residues. The CDR3 sequence is CASSETIRADNEKLFF. CDR3 sequence (DNA): TGTGCCAGCAGCGAAACCATCCGAGCGGACAATGAAAAACTGTTTTTT.

V and J are TRBV6-5 and TRBJ2-3, with 12 bases lining up with TRBD1. Unmatched junction bases numbered 11, after V lost 11 bases and J lost 5 bases. Per germline, CDR1 MNHEY and CDR2 SVGAGI. The CDR3 has 15 amino acids. Here the CDR3 reads CASSRDRGRGDTQYF. CDR3 coding DNA: TGTGCCTCCTCCCGGGACAGGGGGCGAGGAGATACGCAGTATTTT.

The CDR3 is CASSVRRTDYGYTF. The CDR3 nucleotides read TGTGCCAGTAGTGTGAGGCGAACGGACTATGGCTACACCTTC. This rearrangement joins TRBV19 to TRBJ1-2; D is unresolved. The CDR3 length is 14 residues. Germline CDR1 and CDR2: LNHDA and SQIVND (reference sequence). V lost 5 bases to trimming and J lost 3 bases, with 13 bases between them.

The chain recombines TRBV28 with TRBJ2-3; 9 nucleotides match TRBD1. V trimming: 3 bases; J trimming: 4 bases; junction bases outside the gene matches: 5. This CDR3 has 15 amino acids. CDR1 MDHEN and CDR2 SYDVKM come from the germline V gene. As DNA, the CDR3 is TGTGCCAGCAGTTTTGGGGACAGGGTCCCAGATACGCAGTATTTT. Encoded protein: CASSFGDRVPDTQYF.

The chain joins TRBV5-1 to TRBJ1-4; possibly TRBD1 for D (6 bases). CDR1 is SGHRS and CDR2 is YFSETQ in the germline V gene. The CDR3 covers 14 residues. V shed 4 bases and J shed 6 bases, with 13 bases lying between them. CDR3 nucleotides: TGCGCCAGCAGCCTGCGGGGGGCGGATGAAAAACTGTTTTTT. Protein: CASSLRGADEKLFF.

This clone turned up a few times. The gene calls are TRBV27 and TRBJ1-1; D is unclear. The germline CDR1 and CDR2 sequences are MNHEY and SMNVEV (reference sequence). The germline V and J ends were trimmed by 6 bases and 1 base, with 9 bases remaining between them. This CDR3 contains 13 residues. Written as DNA, the CDR3 is TGTGCCAGCAGGGTTGGTAGGAACACTGAAGCTTTCTTT. It translates to CASRVGRNTEAFF.

The rearrangement links TRBV3-1 (or the pseudogene TRBV3-2) to TRBJ1-1; tentatively, D is TRBD1 (5 bases). The CDR3 consists of 15 residues. Trimming took off 0 bases at V and 1 base at J, with 9 bases between the two ends. CDR1 is LGHDT and CDR2 is YNNKEL in the germline V gene (reference sequence). The CDR3 DNA reads as TGTGCCAGCAGCCAAGATCAGGGCCGGAACACTGAAGCTTTCTTT. It is translated as CASSQDQGRNTEAFF.

The chain has TRBV25-1 and TRBJ2-3, with TRBD2 as a possible D gene (5 bases). From germline, CDR1 is MGHDK and CDR2 SYGVNS. This CDR3 is built from 17 residues. The V end was cut by 1 base, the J end by 5 bases, with 19 bases between. Written as DNA, the CDR3 is TGTGCCAGCAGTGAATGGACCCTCCGGGATGGTGGAGATACGCAGTATTTT. This sequence encodes CASSEWTLRDGGDTQYF. The entire variable domain, with the rest obtained from reference TRBV25-1 and TRBJ2-3, is as follows: EADIYQTPRYLVIGTGKKITLECSQTMGHDKMYWYQQDPGMELHLIHYSYGVNSTEKGDLSSESTVSRIRTEHFPLTLESARPSHTSQYLCASSEWTLRDGGDTQYFGPGTRLTVL.

The CDR3 spells CASSQLSGAYNEQFF. CDR3 coding DNA: TGTGCCAGCAGCCAATTAAGCGGGGCCTACAATGAGCAGTTCTTC. This chain joins TRBV3-1 (or the pseudogene TRBV3-2) and TRBJ2-1; the match to TRBD2 covers 7 bases. The germline V gene encodes CDR1 LGHDT and CDR2 YNNKEL (reference sequence). V gave up 2 bases and J gave up 2 bases; unmatched junction bases: 3. This CDR3 contains 15 residues.

J is TRBJ2-7 and V is TRBV30; a possible D gene is TRBD1 (5 bases). The CDR3 contains 14 residues. V shed 4 bases and J shed 5 bases, with 18 bases lying between them. The germline V gene has CDR1 GTSNPN and CDR2 SVGIG (reference sequence). The CDR3: CAWTKGGGADEQYF. CDR3 in DNA: TGTGCCTGGACTAAAGGCGGTGGGGCGGACGAGCAGTACTTC.

V is TRBV19 and J is TRBJ1-1; D remains ambiguous. The ends were cut back, 3 bases at V and 2 bases at J, with 7 bases in the middle. This CDR3 contains 13 residues. Germline V gives CDR1 LNHDA, CDR2 SQIVND (reference sequence). Written as DNA, the CDR3 is TGTGCCAGTAGTATGGGAGGTAACACTGAAGCTTTCTTT. Translation: CASSMGGNTEAFF. Full variable domain (missing parts from reference TRBV19 and TRBJ1-1): DGGITQSPKYLFRKEGQNVTLSCEQNLNHDAMYWYRQDPGQGLRLIYYSQIVNDFQKGDIAEGYSVSREKKESFPLTVTSAQKNPTAFYLCASSMGGNTEAFFGQGTRLTVV.

This clone was found a few times. The rearrangement joins TRBV6-5 to TRBJ1-5, with D unresolved. The V and J ends lost 2 bases and 5 bases respectively, with 10 bases between them. The CDR3 consists of 14 residues. Germline lookup yields CDR1 MNHEY and CDR2 SVGAGI. For the CDR3, the DNA is TGTGCCAGCAGTTACGGAGGGCCGGATCAGCCCCAGCATTTT. Residues: CASSYGGPDQPQHF.

This chain joins TRBV11-3 and TRBJ2-1; no clear D gene. The CDR3 length is 12 residues. V lost 1 base to trimming and J lost 9 bases, with 7 bases between them. Per the germline V gene, CDR1 is SGHNT and CDR2 is YENEEA. Written as DNA, the CDR3 is TGTGCCAGCAGCTTAGTCTTCGGTGAGCAGTTCTTC. This codes for CASSLVFGEQFF.

This chain links TRBV10-3 with TRBJ2-1; TRBD2 is a possible D gene (7 bases). Germline V gene sequence: CDR1 ENHRY, CDR2 SYGVKD. The CDR3 covers 15 residues. V shed 0 bases and J shed 6 bases, with 12 bases lying between them. CDR3 DNA: TGTGCCATCAGTGAGTCGAGGGGGGGCCCCAATGAGCAGTTCTTC. It specifies CAISESRGGPNEQFF.